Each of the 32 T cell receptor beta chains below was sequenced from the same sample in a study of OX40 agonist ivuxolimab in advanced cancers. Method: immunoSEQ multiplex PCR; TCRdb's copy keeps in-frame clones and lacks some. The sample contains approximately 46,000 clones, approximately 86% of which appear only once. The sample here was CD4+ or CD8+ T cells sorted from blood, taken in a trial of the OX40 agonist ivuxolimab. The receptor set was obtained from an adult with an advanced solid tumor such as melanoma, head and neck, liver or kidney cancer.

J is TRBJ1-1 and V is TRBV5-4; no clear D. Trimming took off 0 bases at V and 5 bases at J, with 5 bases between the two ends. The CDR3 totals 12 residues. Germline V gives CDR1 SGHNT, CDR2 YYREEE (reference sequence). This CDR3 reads CASSLVGTEAFF. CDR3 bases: TGTGCCAGCAGCTTGGTCGGGACTGAAGCTTTCTTT.

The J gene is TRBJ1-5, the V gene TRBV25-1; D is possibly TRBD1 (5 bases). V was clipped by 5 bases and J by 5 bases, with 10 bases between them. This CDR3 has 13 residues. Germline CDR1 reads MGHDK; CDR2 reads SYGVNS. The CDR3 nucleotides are TGTGCCAGCAGTCCCGACAGTTATCAGCCCCAGCATTTT. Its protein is CASSPDSYQPQHF.

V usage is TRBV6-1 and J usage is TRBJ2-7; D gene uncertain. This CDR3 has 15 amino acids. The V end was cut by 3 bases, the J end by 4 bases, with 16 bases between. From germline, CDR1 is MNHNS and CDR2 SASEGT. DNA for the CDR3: TGTGCCAGCAGTGAGGTCAGCTTCCAAAAATACGAGCAGTACTTC. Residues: CASSEVSFQKYEQYF.

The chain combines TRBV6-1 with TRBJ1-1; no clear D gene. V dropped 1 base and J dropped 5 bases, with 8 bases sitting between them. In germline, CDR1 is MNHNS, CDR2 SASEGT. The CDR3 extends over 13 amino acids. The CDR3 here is CASSEVKGTEAFF. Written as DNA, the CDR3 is TGTGCCAGCAGTGAAGTTAAGGGTACTGAAGCTTTCTTT.

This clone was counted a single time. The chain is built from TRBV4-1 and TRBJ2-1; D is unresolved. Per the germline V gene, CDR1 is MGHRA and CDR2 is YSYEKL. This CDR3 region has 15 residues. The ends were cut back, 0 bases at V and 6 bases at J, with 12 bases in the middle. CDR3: CASSQDSTAFNEQFF. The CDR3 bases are TGCGCCAGCAGCCAAGATTCGACGGCTTTCAATGAGCAGTTCTTC.

This CDR3 is CASSPPVKEDEQFF. The DNA for the CDR3 is TGTGCCAGCTCACCACCGGTAAAGGAAGATGAGCAGTTCTTC. The chain combines TRBV18 with TRBJ2-1; unclear D gene. V was trimmed by 0 bases and J by 8 bases, leaving 11 bases between them. This CDR3 has 14 amino acids. Per the germline V gene, CDR1 is KGHSH and CDR2 is LQKENI.

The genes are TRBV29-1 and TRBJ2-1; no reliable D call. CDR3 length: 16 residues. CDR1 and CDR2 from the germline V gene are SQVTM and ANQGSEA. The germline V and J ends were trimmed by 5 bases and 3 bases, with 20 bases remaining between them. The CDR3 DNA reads TGCAGCGTTCTACCCCGGGCCTTTGACCACTACAATGAGCAGTTCTTC. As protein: CSVLPRAFDHYNEQFF.

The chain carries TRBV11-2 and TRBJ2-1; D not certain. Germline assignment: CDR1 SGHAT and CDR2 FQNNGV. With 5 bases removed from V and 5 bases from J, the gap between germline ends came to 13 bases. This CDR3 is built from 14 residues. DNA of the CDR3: TGTGCCAGCAGCCCGGGCCTACGGAACAATGAGCAGTTCTTC. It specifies CASSPGLRNNEQFF.

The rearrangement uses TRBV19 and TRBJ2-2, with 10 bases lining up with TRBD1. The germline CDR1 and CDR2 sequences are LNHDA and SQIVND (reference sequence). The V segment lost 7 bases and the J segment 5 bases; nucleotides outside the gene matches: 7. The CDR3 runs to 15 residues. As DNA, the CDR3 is TGTGCCAGTACCCTAGACAGGGGGCTTACCGGGGAGCTGTTTTTT. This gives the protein CASTLDRGLTGELFF.

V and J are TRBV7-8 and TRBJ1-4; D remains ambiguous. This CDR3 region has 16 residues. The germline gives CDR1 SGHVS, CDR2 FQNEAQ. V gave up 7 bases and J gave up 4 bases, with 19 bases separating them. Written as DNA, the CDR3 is TGTGCCAGCACCCCGACGGAGCGCGGAAATAATGAAAAACTGTTTTTT. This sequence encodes CASTPTERGNNEKLFF.

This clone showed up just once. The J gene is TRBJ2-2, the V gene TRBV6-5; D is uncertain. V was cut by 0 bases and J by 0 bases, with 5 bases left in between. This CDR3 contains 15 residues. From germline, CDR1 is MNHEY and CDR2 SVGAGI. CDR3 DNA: TGTGCCAGCAGTTACTCGGGTCCGAACACCGGGGAGCTGTTTTTT. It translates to CASSYSGPNTGELFF.

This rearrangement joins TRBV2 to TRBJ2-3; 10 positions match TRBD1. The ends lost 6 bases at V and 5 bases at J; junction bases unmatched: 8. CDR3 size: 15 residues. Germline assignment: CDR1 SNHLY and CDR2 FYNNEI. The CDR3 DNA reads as TGTGCCAGCAGGGTCGACAGGGGGCTGGGAGATACGCAGTATTTT. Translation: CASRVDRGLGDTQYF. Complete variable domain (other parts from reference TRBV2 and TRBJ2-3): EPEVTQTPSHQVTQMGQEVILRCVPISNHLYFYWYRQILGQKVEFLVSFYNNEISEKSEIFDDQFSVERPDGSNFTLKIRSTKLEDSAMYFCASRVDRGLGDTQYFGPGTRLTVL.

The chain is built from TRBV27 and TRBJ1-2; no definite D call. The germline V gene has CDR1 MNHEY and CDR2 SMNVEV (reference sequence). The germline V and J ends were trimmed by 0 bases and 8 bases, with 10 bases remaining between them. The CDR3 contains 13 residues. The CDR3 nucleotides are TGTGCCAGCAGTTTATCCTCCACGGCGGGCTACACCTTC. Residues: CASSLSSTAGYTF.

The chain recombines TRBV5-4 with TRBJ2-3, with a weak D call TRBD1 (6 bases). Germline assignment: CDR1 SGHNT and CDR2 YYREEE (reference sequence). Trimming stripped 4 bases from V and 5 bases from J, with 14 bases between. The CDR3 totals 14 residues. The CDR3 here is CASSRNREQDTQYF. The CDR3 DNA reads TGTGCCAGCAGCCGAAACAGGGAACAAGATACGCAGTATTTT.

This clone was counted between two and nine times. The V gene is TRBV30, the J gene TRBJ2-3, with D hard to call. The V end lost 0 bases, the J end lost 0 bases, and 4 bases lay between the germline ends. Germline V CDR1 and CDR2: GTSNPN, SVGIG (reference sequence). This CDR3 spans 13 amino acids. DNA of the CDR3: TGTGCCTGGAGTGTATTTAGCACAGATACGCAGTATTTT. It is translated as CAWSVFSTDTQYF.

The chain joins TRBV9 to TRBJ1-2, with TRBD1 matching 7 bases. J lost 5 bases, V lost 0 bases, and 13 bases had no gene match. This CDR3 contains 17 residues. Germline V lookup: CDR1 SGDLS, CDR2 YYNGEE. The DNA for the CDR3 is TGTGCCAGCAGCGTAGACCCCGGGACAGCTGATCTTTATGGCTACACCTTC. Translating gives CASSVDPGTADLYGYTF.

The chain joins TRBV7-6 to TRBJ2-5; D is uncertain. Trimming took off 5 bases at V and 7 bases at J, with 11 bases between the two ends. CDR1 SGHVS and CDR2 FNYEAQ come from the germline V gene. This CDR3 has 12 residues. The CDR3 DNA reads TGTGCCAGCAGCCCCGCGGAAGTGACCCAGTACTTC. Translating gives CASSPAEVTQYF.

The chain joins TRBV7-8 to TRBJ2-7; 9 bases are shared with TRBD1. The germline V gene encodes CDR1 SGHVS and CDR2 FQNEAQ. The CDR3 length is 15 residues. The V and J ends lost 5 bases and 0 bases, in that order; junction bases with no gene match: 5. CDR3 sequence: CASSQGTGPSYEQYF. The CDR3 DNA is TGTGCCAGCAGCCAGGGGACAGGGCCCTCCTACGAGCAGTACTTC.

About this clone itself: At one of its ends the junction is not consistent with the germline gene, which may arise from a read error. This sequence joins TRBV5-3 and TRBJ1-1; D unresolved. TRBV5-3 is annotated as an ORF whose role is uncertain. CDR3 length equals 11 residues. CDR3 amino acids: CASSSPIEAFF. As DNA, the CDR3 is TGTGCCAGCAGCTCCCCGATTGAAGCTTTCTTT.

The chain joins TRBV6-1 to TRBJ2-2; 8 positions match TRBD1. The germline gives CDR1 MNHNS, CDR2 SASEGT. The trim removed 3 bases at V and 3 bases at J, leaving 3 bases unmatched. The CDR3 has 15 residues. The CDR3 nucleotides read TGTGCCAGCAGTGACACGGACAGGGACACCGGGGAGCTGTTTTTT. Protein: CASSDTDRDTGELFF.

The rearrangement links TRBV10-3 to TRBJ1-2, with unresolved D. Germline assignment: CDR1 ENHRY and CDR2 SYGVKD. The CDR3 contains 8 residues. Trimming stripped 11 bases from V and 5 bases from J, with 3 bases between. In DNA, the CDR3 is TGTGCCCCTTATGGCTACACCTTC. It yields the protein CAPYGYTF.

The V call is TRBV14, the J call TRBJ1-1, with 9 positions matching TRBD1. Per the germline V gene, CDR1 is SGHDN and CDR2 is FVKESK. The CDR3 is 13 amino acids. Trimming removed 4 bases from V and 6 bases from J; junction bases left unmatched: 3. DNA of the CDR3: TGTGCCAGCAGCCGATGGACAGGGGCTGAAGCTTTCTTT. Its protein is CASSRWTGAEAFF.

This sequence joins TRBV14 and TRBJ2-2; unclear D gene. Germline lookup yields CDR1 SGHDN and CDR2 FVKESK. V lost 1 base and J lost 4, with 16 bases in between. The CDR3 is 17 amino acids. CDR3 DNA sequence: TGTGCCAGCAGCCAAGGGCGAGACCTTACCTTCACCGGGGAGCTGTTTTTT. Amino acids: CASSQGRDLTFTGELFF.

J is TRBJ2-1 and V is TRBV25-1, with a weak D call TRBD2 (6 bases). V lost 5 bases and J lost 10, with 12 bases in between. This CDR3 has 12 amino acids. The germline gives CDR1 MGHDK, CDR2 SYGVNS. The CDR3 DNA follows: TGTGCCAGCAGTCCCCCGGGGGTGGAGCAGTTCTTC. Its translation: CASSPPGVEQFF.

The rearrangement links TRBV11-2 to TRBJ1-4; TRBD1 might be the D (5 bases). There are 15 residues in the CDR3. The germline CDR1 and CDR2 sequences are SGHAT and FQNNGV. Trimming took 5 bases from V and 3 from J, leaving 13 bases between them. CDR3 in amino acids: CASSTAGYPNEKLFF. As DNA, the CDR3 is TGTGCCAGCAGCACAGCAGGGTACCCTAATGAAAAACTGTTTTTT.

CDR3: CASSIGPEGTEAFF. CDR3 in DNA: TGTGCCAGTAGTATAGGTCCGGAGGGCACTGAAGCTTTCTTT. The chain has TRBV19 and TRBJ1-1, with no clear D. The germline V gene has CDR1 LNHDA and CDR2 SQIVND (reference sequence). The CDR3 is made up of 14 amino acids. V lost 1 base to trimming and J lost 4 bases, with 10 bases between them.

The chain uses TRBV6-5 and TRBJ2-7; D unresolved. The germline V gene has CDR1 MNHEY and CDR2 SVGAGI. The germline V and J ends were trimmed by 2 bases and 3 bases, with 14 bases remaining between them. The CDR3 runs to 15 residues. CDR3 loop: CASSYPTKTGYEQYF. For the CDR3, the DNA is TGTGCCAGCAGTTACCCGACAAAGACCGGCTACGAGCAGTACTTC.

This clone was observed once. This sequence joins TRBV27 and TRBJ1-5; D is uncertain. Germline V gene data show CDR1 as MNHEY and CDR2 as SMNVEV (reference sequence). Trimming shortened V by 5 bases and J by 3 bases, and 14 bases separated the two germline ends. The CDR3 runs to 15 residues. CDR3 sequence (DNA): TGTGCCAGCAGTATCGGACCCTCCCCCAATCAGCCCCAGCATTTT. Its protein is CASSIGPSPNQPQHF.

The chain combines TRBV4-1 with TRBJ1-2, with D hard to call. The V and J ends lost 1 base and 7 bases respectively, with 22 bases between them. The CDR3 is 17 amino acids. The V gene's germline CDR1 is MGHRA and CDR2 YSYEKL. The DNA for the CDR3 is TGCGCCAGCAGCCAAGGGTTCGACGTCAAGAGGGAGAGTGGCTACACCTTC. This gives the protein CASSQGFDVKRESGYTF.

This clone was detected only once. The DNA for the CDR3 is TGTGCCAGCACACAGGGAGAAAGAAACGAGCAGTACTTC. Translated: CASTQGERNEQYF. The chain recombines TRBV7-9 with TRBJ2-7, with D tentatively TRBD1 (6 bases). The CDR3 spans 13 residues. The germline V gene has CDR1 SEHNR and CDR2 FQNEAQ (reference sequence). The V gene lost 7 bases and the J gene lost 5 bases, with 15 bases spanning the gap.

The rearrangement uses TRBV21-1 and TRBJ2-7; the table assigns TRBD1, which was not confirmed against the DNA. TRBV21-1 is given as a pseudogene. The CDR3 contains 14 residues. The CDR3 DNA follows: TGTGCCAGCAGCACCGGGACACTTACCTACGAGCAGTACTTC. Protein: CASSTGTLTYEQYF.

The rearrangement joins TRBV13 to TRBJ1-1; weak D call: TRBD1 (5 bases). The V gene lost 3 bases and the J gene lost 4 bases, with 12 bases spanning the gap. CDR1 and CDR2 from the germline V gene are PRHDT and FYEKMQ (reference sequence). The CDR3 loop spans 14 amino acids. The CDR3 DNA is TGTGCCAGCAGCTTGTCACGGAGGGGCACTGAAGCTTTCTTT. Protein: CASSLSRRGTEAFF.